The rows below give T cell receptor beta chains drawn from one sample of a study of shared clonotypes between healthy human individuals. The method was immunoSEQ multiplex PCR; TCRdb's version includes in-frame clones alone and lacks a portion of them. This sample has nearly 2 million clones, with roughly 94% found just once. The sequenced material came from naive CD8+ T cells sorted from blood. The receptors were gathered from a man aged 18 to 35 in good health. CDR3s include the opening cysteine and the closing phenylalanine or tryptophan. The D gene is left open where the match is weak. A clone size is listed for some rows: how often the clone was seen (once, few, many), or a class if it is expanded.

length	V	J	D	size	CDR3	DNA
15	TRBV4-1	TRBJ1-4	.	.	CASSQRGPMNEKLFF	TGCGCCAGCAGCCAACGGGGACCCATGAATGAAAAACTGTTTTTT
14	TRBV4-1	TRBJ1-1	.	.	CASSQDRVNTEAFF	TGCGCCAGCAGCCAAGACAGGGTAAACACTGAAGCTTTCTTT
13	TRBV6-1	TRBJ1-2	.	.	CASSEGPNYGYTF	TGTGCCAGCAGTGAGGGTCCTAACTATGGCTACACCTTC
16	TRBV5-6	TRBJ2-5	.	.	CASSLARRTRQETQYF	TGTGCCAGCAGCTTGGCCAGGCGGACGCGCCAAGAGACCCAGTACTTC
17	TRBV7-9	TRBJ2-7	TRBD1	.	CASSSTSGTASSYEQYF	TGTGCCAGCAGCTCTACCTCCGGGACAGCTAGCTCCTACGAGCAGTACTTC
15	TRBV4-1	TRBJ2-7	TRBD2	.	CASSQTSDRSYEQYF	TGCGCCAGCAGCCAAACTAGCGACCGCTCCTACGAGCAGTACTTC
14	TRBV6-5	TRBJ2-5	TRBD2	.	CASSYGTSGETQYF	TGTGCCAGCAGTTATGGGACTAGCGGGGAGACCCAGTACTTC
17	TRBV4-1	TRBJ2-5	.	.	CASSHTGTDNYYETQYF	TGCGCCAGCAGCCATACCGGGACGGACAACTATTACGAGACCCAGTACTTC
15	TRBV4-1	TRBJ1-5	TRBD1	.	CASSFGQGANQPQHF	TGCGCCAGCAGCTTCGGACAGGGGGCAAATCAGCCCCAGCATTTT
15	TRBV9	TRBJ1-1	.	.	CASSPSDRGDTEAFF	TGTGCCAGCAGCCCAAGTGATAGGGGCGACACTGAAGCTTTCTTT
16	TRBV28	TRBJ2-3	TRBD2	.	CASSPTSGGFPDTQYF	TGTGCCAGCAGTCCGACTAGCGGGGGGTTCCCAGATACGCAGTATTTT
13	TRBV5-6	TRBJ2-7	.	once	CASSLFGGYEQYF	TGTGCCAGCAGCTTGTTTGGGGGTTACGAGCAGTACTTC
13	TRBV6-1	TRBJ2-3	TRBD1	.	CASWDSYTDTQYF	TGTGCCAGTTGGGACAGCTACACAGATACGCAGTATTTT
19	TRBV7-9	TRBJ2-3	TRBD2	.	CASSSGLAGGPPNTDTQYF	TGTGCCAGCAGCTCCGGACTAGCGGGAGGGCCACCTAACACAGATACGCAGTATTTT
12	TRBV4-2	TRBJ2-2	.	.	CASSQYTGELFF	TGTGCCAGCAGCCAATACACCGGGGAGCTGTTTTTT
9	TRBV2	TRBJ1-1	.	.	CAITGEAFF	TGTGCCATAACTGGTGAAGCTTTCTTT
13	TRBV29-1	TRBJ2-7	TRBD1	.	CSVEADRDYEQYF	TGCAGCGTTGAAGCCGACAGGGACTACGAGCAGTACTTC
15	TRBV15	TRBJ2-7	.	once	CATRGPFGNSYEQYF	TGTGCCACCAGAGGCCCCTTTGGGAATTCCTACGAGCAGTACTTC
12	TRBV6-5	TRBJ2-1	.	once	CASGEYYNEQFF	TGTGCCAGCGGAGAATACTACAATGAGCAGTTCTTC
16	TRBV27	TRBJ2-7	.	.	CASSTSLLGSAYEQYF	TGTGCCAGCAGTACGTCTCTCCTGGGTAGCGCATACGAGCAGTACTTC
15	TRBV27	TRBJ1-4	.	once	CASSLSLGIGEKLFF	TGTGCCAGCAGTTTAAGTCTGGGAATAGGGGAAAAACTGTTTTTT
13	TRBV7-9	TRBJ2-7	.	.	CASSLETLYEQYF	TGTGCCAGCAGCTTAGAAACGCTCTACGAGCAGTACTTC
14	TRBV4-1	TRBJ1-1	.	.	CASSQEADRLEAFF	TGCGCCAGCAGCCAAGAGGCCGACAGACTCGAAGCTTTCTTT
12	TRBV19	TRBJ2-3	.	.	CASSMGGDTQYF	TGTGCCAGTAGTATGGGGGGTGATACGCAGTATTTT
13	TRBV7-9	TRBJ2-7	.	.	CASGLVGGNEQYF	TGTGCCAGCGGGTTAGTGGGGGGTAACGAGCAGTACTTC
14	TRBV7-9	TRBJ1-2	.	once	CASSYSDESGGYTF	TGTGCCAGCAGCTACTCGGACGAGAGCGGTGGCTACACCTTC
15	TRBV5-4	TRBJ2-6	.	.	CASSLTGSGANVLTF	TGTGCCAGCAGCTTGACTGGTTCTGGGGCCAACGTCCTGACTTTC
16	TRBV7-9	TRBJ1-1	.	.	CASTRLAWGANTEAFF	TGTGCCAGCACCCGGCTGGCGTGGGGGGCGAACACTGAAGCTTTCTTT
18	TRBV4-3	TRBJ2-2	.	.	CASSQDPLDVTGTGELFF	TGCGCCAGCAGCCAAGATCCCCTTGACGTGACGGGCACCGGGGAGCTGTTTTTT
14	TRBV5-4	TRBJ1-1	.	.	CASSLDPETHEAFF	TGTGCCAGCAGCTTGGATCCAGAGACACATGAAGCTTTCTTT
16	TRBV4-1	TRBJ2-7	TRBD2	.	CASSQVVASGRYEQYF	TGCGCCAGCAGCCAAGTTGTGGCTAGCGGGAGATACGAGCAGTACTTC
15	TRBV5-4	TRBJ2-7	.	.	CASSLEGTLGAEQYF	TGTGCCAGCAGCTTGGAAGGGACCCTGGGAGCCGAGCAGTACTTC
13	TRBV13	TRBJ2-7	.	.	CASTGGRGHEQYF	TGTGCCAGCACCGGGGGGCGCGGCCACGAGCAGTACTTC
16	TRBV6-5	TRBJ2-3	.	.	CASSYMDGPSTDTQYF	TGTGCCAGCAGTTACATGGATGGCCCTAGCACAGATACGCAGTATTTT
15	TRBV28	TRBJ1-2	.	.	CATSILRELDYGYTF	TGTGCCACCTCGATACTAAGGGAGTTGGACTATGGCTACACCTTC
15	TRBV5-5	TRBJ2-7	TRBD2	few	CASSFGLAGAYEQYF	TGTGCCAGCAGCTTCGGACTAGCGGGGGCCTACGAGCAGTACTTC
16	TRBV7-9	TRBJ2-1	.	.	CASSSSKIISYNEQFF	TGTGCCAGCAGCTCTTCAAAAATTATTTCCTACAATGAGCAGTTCTTC
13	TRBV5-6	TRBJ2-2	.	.	CASSQLYTGELFF	TGTGCCAGCAGCCAGCTATATACCGGGGAGCTGTTTTTT
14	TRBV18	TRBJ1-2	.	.	CASSPEGLVNGYTF	TGTGCCAGCTCACCTGAGGGGCTGGTAAATGGCTACACCTTC
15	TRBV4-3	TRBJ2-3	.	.	CASSQDAAGADTQYF	TGCGCCAGCAGCCAAGATGCGGCAGGGGCAGATACGCAGTATTTT
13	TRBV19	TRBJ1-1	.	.	CASSIGGVPGAFF	TGTGCCAGTAGTATTGGTGGGGTGCCCGGCGCTTTCTTT
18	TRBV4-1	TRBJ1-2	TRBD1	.	CASSQPTGQGREGYGYTF	TGCGCCAGCAGCCAACCAACGGGACAGGGAAGGGAGGGCTATGGCTACACCTTC
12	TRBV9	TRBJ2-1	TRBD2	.	CASSAGTSEQFF	TGTGCCAGCAGCGCCGGGACTAGCGAGCAGTTCTTC
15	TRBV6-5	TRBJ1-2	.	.	CASSYSEDSNYGYTF	TGTGCCAGCAGTTACTCGGAGGACTCTAACTATGGCTACACCTTC
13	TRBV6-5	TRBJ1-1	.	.	CASSPQGNTEAFF	TGTGCCAGCAGCCCACAGGGGAACACTGAAGCTTTCTTT
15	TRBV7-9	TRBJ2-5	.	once	CASSYAGTGRETQYF	TGTGCCAGCAGCTATGCCGGGACCGGGCGAGAGACCCAGTACTTC